This T cell receptor (beta chain) was identified in a study of tumor-infiltrating lymphocytes in primary liver carcinoma (dated by TCRdb to the late 2010s). For the wider study: Surgical resection was performed in China between late 2015 and early 2016 on a handful of patients with histopathologically diagnosed primary liver carcinoma. Repertoires from technical replicates were highly reproducible, with mean shared-clone rates approximately 0.9 and correlation coefficients above 0.95. Samples yielded roughly 3.5 to 8 million productive TCRbeta reads; read depth did not differ significantly between tissue types. Tumors of the five patients were stage T1-T3 N0M0 with maximum diameters of about 4.2 to 10 cm. TCRbeta repertoire sequencing covered 35 specimens from 5 patients: some 25 tumor regions, 5 adjacent noncancerous liver tissues and 5 peripheral blood samples. Of the five patients, three men and two women aged 30 to 69 years, four had hepatocellular carcinoma and one had combined HCC and intrahepatic cholangiocarcinoma. Across five regions of each liver tumor, along with adjacent normal tissue and blood, the study brought together TCRbeta repertoire sequencing, expression microarrays and whole-exome sequencing. The research as a whole found: A significantly larger repertoire fraction was made up by the top 250 clones in tumors than in blood (p = 0.039). Consistent with antigen-driven expansion, pairs of tumor regions showed higher repertoire overlap (mean about 36%) than either tumor-adjacent pairs (around 17%) or tumor-blood pairs (around 14%). The study included only a few patients, and the authors note findings should be validated in a larger study. Only the TCR beta chain was sequenced, which likely underestimates true repertoire diversity because unpaired alpha chains were not captured. Since the samples were bulk and unsorted, there was no way to compare CD4+ and CD8+ T cell repertoires.

Including cysteine and phenylalanine, the CDR3 has 13 amino acids. The entry retains the CDR3 DNA only, 39 bases that are in frame from base 1. For CDR1 and CDR2, the germline V gene lists KGHDR and SFDVKD. TCRbeta-specific cDNA was reverse-transcribed from around 500 ng total RNA using a constant-region primer and ProtoScript II reverse transcriptase. The TCRbeta libraries were prepared through three rounds of nested multiplex PCR following a slightly modified ARM-PCR procedure. The first two PCR rounds used multiplex TRBV1-TRBV30 forward primers with a Cbeta reverse primer, each for approximately 9 cycles. Sample barcodes and Illumina adapters were added in a final 25-cycle PCR using Deep VentR polymerase. Before sequencing, amplicons of 200-500 bp were purified from gel using a QIAquick gel extraction kit. TCRbeta amplicons were sequenced on an Illumina HiSeq 2500 with 250-bp paired-end reads. In the authors' own workflow: To recover full CDR3 sequences, reads were quality-trimmed using Trimmomatic v0.33 and paired reads were then merged using FLASH v1.2.11. V, D and J germline segments were assigned to the rearranged TCRbeta sequences using MiGEC v1.2.1b. Clonotype statistics and Shannon-Wiener diversity indices were calculated with VDJtools v1.0.0. Except for diversity analysis, only the 250 most abundant clonotypes of each sample were used in subsequent analyses to reduce sampling bias. Using fastp at Q25 and MiXCR, TCRdb reprocessed the public reads and kept productive beta chains. Rows are combined by CDR3 protein, so each entry shows the most common genes and DNA. TCRdb assigned the V and J calls; the authors' analysis was not used. Across this sample there are hundreds of thousands of distinct CDR3 sequences, with almost 60% seen only once. The top ten hold 17% of the sample.

Blood RNA was extracted from unsorted whole blood with TRIzol reagent; germline DNA came from the DNeasy Blood & Tissue kit. Chronic HBV infection was present in the patients, and the patients were treatment-naive at sampling. Before surgery, approximately 3.6 milliliters of peripheral blood were drawn into K2EDTA tubes. Concerning this clonotype: Its antigen is still unknown. This may stem from a read error, because a much larger clone lies one nucleotide away.

The V gene is TRBV24-1 and the J gene is TRBJ2-1, with 10 bases aligning to TRBD1. Material for sequencing was peripheral blood. The source is a woman in her 30s with primary liver carcinoma and hepatitis B virus infection. CDR3 loop: CATEGQGTHDQFF. The nucleotide sequence reads as follows: TGTGCCACTGAGGGACAGGGGACCCATGATCAGTTCTTC.